This TCR beta chain was retrieved from a study of cytomegalovirus exposure and HLA in healthy donors. Whole-study results and caveats: It was shown in a later analysis that HLA-associated TCR beta chains were more clonally expanded than other, equally common chains. Within a later analysis, the majority of CMV-associated TCR beta chains appeared HLA-restricted. Versus the approximately 700-donor mean, an Asian-associated ancestry cluster reportedly showed fewer N-insertions in a later analysis.

The PCR ran on 60 Vbeta and 13 Jbeta primers. Per the authors' pipeline: Approximately 79 million unique TCR beta chains, roughly 11 million of them shared, were counted by a later analysis. Generated by immunoSEQ multiplex PCR, the TCRdb table keeps only in-frame clones and is missing some. That table gives V, J and clone size, and the DNA gave D and trimming. This listing includes about 82,000 clones. V was clipped by 1 base and J by 12 bases, with 18 bases between them. This CDR3 region has 15 residues. The germline gives CDR1 MGHRA, CDR2 YSYEKL. A word on this clone: The antigen is not known.

This sequence was found in a young woman in good health and CMV-seronegative. The chain employs TRBV4-1 and TRBJ1-4; D possibly corresponds to TRBD1 (5 bases). Sequencing was done on a sample of PBMCs. Here the CDR3 DNA reads TGCGCCAGCAGCCAAGCATGGGGGGGACCGAGCGAACTGTTTTTT. Its translation is CASSQAWGGPSELFF.